The TCR beta chain described here comes from a study of blood T cell repertoires in COVID-19. Whole-study context: COVID-19 samples, acute and convalescent, were from the United States, Italy and Spain. The analysed material was cDNA or gDNA that came from T cells, B-cell-depleted T cells, or PBMCs.

The authors' processing: Reference gene primer amplification in the assay estimated nucleated cell counts. The repertoire was sequenced with immunoSEQ multiplex PCR; TCRdb's copy has only in-frame clones and lacks some. V, J and clone size reflect that table, while D and trimming were determined from the DNA. The data hold tens of thousands of clones, with around four fifths observed a single time. This CDR3 is built from 16 residues. The V segment lost 6 bases and the J segment 0 bases; nucleotides outside the gene matches: 9. The germline V gene encodes CDR1 MDHEN and CDR2 SYDVKM. Input material: peripheral blood. The rearrangement uses TRBV28 and TRBJ2-5; 8 bases line up with TRBD1. This receptor was obtained from a middle-aged man with active COVID-19. CDR3 amino acids: CASSPIGTGDQETQYF. As DNA, the CDR3 is TGTGCCAGCAGCCCCATCGGGACAGGAGACCAAGAGACCCAGTACTTC.